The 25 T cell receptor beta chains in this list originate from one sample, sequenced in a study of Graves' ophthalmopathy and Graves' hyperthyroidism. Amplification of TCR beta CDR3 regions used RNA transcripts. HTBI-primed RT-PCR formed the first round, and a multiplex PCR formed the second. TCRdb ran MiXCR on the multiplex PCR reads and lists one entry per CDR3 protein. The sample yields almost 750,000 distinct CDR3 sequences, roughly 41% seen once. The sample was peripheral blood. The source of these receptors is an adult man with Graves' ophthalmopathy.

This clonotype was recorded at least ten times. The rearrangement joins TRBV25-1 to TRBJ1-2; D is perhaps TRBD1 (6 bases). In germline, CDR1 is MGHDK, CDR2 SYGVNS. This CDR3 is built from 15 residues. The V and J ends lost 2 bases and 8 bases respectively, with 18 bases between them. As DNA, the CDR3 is TGTGCCAGCAGTGAAGGGGCAGGGGCTTTGGACGGCTACACCTTC. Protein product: CASSEGAGALDGYTF.

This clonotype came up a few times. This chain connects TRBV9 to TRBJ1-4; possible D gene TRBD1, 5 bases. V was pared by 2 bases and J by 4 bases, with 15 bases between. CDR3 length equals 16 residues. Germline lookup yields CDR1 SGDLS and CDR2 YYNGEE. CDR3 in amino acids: CASSVELQASNEKLFF. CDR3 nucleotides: TGTGCCAGCAGCGTTGAGTTACAGGCGAGTAATGAAAAACTGTTTTTT.

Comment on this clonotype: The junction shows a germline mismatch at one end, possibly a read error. The CDR3: CSAQAGATNYGCTF. DNA for the CDR3: TGCAGTGCTCAAGCTGGGGCGACTAACTATGGCTGCACCTTC. The V and J genes are TRBV20-1 and TRBJ1-2; TRBD1 is a possible D gene (5 bases). Germline lookup yields CDR1 DFQATT and CDR2 SNEGSKA (reference sequence). The CDR3 sequence is 14 residues long.

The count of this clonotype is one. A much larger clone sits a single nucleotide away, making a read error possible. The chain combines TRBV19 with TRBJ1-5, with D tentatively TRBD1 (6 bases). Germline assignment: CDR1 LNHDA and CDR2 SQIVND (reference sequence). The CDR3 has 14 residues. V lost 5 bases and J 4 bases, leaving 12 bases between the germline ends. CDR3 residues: CASSVHRENQPQHF. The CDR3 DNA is TGTGCCAGTAGTGTACACAGGGAAAATCAGCCCCAGCATTTT. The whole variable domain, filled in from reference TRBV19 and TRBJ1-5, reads DGGITQSPKYLFRKEGQNVTLSCEQNLNHDAMYWYRQDPGQGLRLIYYSQIVNDFQKGDIAEGYSVSREKKESFPLTVTSAQKNPTAFYLCASSVHRENQPQHFGDGTRLSIL.

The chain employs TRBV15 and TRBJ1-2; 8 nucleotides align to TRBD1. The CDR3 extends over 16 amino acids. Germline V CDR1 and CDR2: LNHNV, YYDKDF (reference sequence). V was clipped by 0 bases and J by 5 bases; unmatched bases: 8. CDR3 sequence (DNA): TGTGCCACCAGCAGAGACCTTTGGACAGGGAATTATGGCTACACCTTC. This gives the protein CATSRDLWTGNYGYTF. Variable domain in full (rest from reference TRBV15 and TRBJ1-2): DAMVIQNPRYQVTQFGKPVTLSCSQTLNHNVMYWYQQKSSQAPKLLFHYYDKDFNNEADTPDNFQSRRPNTSFCFLDIRSPGLGDTAMYLCATSRDLWTGNYGYTFGSGTRLTVV.

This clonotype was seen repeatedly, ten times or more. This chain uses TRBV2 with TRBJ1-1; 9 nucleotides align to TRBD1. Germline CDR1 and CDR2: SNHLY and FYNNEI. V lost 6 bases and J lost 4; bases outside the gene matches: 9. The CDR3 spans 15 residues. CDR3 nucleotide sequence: TGTGCCAGCAGAGACTCCGGGACAGGGTTCACTGAAGCTTTCTTT. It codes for CASRDSGTGFTEAFF.

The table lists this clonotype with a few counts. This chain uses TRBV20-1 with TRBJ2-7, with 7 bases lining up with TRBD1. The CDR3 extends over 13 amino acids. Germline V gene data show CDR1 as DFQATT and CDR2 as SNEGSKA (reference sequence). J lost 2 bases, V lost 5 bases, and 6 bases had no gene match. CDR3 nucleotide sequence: TGCAGTGCTGTTCGGGACAGTCCCTACGAGCAGTACTTC. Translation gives CSAVRDSPYEQYF.

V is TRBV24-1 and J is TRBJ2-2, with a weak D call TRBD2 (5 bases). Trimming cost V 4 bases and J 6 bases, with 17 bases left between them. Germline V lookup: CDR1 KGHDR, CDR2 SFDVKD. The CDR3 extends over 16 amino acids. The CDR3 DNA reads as TGTGCCACCAGTGACCGGCGGACTCTCCGGTCCGGGGAGCTGTTTTTT. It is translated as CATSDRRTLRSGELFF.

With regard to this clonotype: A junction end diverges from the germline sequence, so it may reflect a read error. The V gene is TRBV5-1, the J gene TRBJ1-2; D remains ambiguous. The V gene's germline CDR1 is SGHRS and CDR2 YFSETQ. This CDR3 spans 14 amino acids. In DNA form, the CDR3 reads TGTGCCAGCAGCGACCCATCGTCGGGCTATGGCTACACCTTC. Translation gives CASSDPSSGYGYTF.

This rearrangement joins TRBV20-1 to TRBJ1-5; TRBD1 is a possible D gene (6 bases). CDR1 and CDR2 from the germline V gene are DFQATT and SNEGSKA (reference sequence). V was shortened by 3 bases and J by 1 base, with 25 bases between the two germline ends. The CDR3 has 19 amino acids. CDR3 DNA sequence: TGCAGTGCTAGTAGGGGGGGTCTTGGGGATTTAGGGAGCAATCAGCCCCAGCATTTT. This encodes CSASRGGLGDLGSNQPQHF.

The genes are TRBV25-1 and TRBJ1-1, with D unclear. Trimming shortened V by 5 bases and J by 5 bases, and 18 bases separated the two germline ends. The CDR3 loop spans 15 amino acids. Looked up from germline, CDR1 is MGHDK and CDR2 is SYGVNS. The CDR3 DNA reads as TGTGCCAGCAGTTTCCACGGTGCGTCGGGGACTGAAGCTTTCTTT. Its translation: CASSFHGASGTEAFF.

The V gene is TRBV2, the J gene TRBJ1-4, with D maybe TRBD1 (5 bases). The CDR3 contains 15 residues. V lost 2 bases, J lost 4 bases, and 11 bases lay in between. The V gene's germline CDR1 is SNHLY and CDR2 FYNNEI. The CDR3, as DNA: TGTGCCAGCAGTGAATGGGGGGAGGGTAATGAAAAACTGTTTTTT. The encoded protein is CASSEWGEGNEKLFF.

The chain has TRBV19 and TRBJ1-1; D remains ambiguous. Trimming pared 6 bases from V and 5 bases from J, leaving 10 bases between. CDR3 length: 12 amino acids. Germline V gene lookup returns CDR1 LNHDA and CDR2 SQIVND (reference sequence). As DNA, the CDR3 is TGTGCCAGTAGGATACACGGGACTGAAGCTTTCTTT. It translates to CASRIHGTEAFF.

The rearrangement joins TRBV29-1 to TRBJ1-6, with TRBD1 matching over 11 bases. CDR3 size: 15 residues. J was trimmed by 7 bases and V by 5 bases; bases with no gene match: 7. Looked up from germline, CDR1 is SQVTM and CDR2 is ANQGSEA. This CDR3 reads CSVLGTGGNNSPLHF. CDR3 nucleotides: TGCAGCGTTTTAGGGACAGGGGGTAACAATTCACCCCTCCACTTT. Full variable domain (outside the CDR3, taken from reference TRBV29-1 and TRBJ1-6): SAVISQKPSRDICQRGTSLTIQCQVDSQVTMMFWYRQQPGQSLTLIATANQGSEATYESGFVIDKFPISRPNLTFSTLTVSNMSPEDSSIYLCSVLGTGGNNSPLHFGNGTRLTVT.

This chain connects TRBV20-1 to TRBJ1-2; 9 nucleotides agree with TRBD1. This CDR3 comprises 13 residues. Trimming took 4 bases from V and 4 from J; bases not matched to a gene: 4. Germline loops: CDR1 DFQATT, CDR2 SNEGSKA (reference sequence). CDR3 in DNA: TGCAGTGCTACGCACAGGGGGCTCTATGGCTACACCTTC. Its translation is CSATHRGLYGYTF.

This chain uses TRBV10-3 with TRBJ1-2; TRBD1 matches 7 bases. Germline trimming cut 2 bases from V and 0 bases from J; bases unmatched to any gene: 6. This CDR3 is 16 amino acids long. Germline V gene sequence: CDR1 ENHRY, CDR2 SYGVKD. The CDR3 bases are TGTGCCATCAGTGAGGGGGACAGCCTAGCTAACTATGGCTACACCTTC. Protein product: CAISEGDSLANYGYTF.

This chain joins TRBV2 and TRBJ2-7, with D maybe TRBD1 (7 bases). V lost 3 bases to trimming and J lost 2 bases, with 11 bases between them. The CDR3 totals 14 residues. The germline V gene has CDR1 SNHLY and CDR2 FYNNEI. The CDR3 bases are TGTGCCAGCAGTGAGGAGGGGGCAGCCTACGAGCAGTACTTC. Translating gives CASSEEGAAYEQYF.

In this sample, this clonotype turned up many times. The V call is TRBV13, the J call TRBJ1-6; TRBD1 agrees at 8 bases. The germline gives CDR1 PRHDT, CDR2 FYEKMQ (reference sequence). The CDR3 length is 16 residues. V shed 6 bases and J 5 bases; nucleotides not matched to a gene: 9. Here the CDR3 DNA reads TGTGCCAGCAGTGCAGGGGGCTCGCAGCATAATTCACCCCTCCACTTT. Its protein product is CASSAGGSQHNSPLHF.

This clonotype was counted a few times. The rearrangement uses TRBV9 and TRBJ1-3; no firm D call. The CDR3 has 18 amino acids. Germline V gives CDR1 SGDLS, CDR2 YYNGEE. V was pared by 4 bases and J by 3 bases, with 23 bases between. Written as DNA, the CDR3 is TGTGCCAGCAGCTTTAATTGCCGGAGCCACGATGGTGGAAACACCATATATTTT. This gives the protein CASSFNCRSHDGGNTIYF.

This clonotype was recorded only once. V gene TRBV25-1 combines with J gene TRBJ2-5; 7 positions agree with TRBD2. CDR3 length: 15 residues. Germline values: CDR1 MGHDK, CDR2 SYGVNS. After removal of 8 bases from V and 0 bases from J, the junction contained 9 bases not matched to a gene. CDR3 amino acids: CASVGTGGHQETQYF. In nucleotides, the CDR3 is TGTGCCAGCGTTGGGACGGGAGGCCACCAAGAGACCCAGTACTTC.

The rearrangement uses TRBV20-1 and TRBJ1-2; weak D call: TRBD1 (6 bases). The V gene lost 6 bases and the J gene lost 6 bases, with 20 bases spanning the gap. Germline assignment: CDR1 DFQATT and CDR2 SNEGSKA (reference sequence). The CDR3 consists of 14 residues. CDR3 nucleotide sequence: TGCAGTGCCATAAAGACACAGGGCGGAGATGGCTACACCTTC. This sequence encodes CSAIKTQGGDGYTF.

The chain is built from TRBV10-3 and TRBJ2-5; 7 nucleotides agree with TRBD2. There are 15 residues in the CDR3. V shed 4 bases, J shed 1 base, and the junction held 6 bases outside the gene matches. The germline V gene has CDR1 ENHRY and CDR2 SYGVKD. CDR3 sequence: CAISASGTTQETQYF. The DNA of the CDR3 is TGTGCCATCAGTGCTTCTGGGACTACCCAAGAGACCCAGTACTTC.

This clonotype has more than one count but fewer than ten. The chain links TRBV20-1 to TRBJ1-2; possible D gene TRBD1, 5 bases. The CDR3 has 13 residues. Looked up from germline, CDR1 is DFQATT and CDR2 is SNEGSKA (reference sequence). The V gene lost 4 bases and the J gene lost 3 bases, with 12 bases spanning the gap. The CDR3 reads CSANPGGYYGYTF. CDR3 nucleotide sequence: TGCAGTGCTAACCCCGGGGGTTACTATGGCTACACCTTC.

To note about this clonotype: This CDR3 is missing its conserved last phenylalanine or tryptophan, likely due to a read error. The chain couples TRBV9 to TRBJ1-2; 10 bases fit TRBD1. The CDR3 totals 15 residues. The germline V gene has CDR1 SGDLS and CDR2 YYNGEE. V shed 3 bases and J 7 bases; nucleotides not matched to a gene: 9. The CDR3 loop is CASSAGTGDFGGYTL. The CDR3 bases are TGTGCCAGCAGCGCCGGGACAGGGGATTTCGGTGGCTACACCTTA.

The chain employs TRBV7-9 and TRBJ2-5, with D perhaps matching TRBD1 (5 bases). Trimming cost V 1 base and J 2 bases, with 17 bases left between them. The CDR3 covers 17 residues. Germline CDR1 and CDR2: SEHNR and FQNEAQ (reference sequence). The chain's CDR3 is CASSLGPGLRGQETQYF. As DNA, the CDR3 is TGTGCCAGCAGCTTAGGTCCCGGTTTAAGGGGACAAGAGACCCAGTACTTC. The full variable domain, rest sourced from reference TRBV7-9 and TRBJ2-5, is DTGVSQNPRHKITKRGQNVTFRCDPISEHNRLYWYRQTLGQGPEFLTYFQNEAQLEKSRLLSDRFSAERPKGSFSTLEIQRTEQGDSAMYLCASSLGPGLRGQETQYFGPGTRLLVL.